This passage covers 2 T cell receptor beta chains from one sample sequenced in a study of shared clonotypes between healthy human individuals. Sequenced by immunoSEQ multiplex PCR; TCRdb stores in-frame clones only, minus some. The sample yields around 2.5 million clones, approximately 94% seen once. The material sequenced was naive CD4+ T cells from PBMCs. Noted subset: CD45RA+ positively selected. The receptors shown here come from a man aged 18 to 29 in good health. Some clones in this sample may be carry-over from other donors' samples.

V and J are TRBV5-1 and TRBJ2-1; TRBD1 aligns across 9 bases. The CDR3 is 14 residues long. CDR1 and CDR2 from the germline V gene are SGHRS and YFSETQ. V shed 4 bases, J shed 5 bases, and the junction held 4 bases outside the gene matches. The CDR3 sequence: CASSGTGPHNEQFF. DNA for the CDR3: TGCGCCAGCAGCGGGACAGGGCCCCACAATGAGCAGTTCTTC.

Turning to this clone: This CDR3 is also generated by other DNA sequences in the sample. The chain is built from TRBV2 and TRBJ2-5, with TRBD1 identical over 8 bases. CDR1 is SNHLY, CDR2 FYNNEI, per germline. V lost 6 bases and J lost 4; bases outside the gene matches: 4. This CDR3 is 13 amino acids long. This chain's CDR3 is CASSGGTGETQYF. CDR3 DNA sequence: TGTGCCAGCAGCGGCGGGACAGGAGAGACCCAGTACTTC.